This TCR beta chain was sequenced in a study of Ad26.COV2.S vaccination and SARS-CoV-2 variants. Documented treatment: roughly 18 received Ad26.COV2.S at low or high dose, single or two shots; 5 received placebo; per-sample allocation not given. After the first vaccine or placebo injection, samples were drawn on day 63. The V end lost 4 bases, the J end lost 7 bases, and 11 bases lay between the germline ends. The CDR3 has 13 residues. Measured with immunoSEQ multiplex PCR; TCRdb has only the in-frame clones, and not every one. The table lists some 370,000 clones, 83% of them singletons. The TCR comes from a person aged 18-65 years who received the Ad26.COV2.S COVID-19 vaccine or a placebo. Specimen: peripheral blood, collected in a trial of Ad26.COV2.S vaccine versus placebo. V usage is TRBV12-3 or TRBV12-4 and J usage is TRBJ1-5; a weak D match, TRBD1 (5 bases). Here the CDR3 reads CASSSREGQPQHF. The CDR3 DNA reads TGTGCCAGCAGTTCCAGGGAAGGGCAGCCCCAGCATTTT.